Each of the 30 T cell receptor beta chains below was sequenced from the same sample in a study of T cell repertoires in ileal Crohn's disease. Data came from immunoSEQ multiplex PCR; TCRdb stores just in-frame clones and leaves some out. Of 9,400 or so clones in the sample, about 80% were seen once. Time point noted: neoterminal ileum biopsy at postoperative endoscopy, about 6 months after surgery. The specimen sequenced was ileal tissue. The receptors stem from an adult with Crohn's disease.

The chain couples TRBV7-2 to TRBJ2-5; 12 positions match TRBD2. In germline, CDR1 is SGHTA, CDR2 FQGNSA. This CDR3 has 16 residues. With 5 bases clipped from V and 2 bases from J, the junction kept 6 bases outside the gene matches. CDR3 sequence reads: CASSLLAGGPQETQYF. CDR3 bases: TGTGCCAGCAGCCTCCTAGCGGGGGGGCCACAAGAGACCCAGTACTTC.

The chain has TRBV11-3 and TRBJ2-5; D perhaps matches TRBD1 (5 bases). The CDR3 runs 14 residues. Germline V gene sequence: CDR1 SGHNT, CDR2 YENEEA. V lost 1 base to trimming and J lost 13 bases, with 19 bases between them. CDR3 sequence reads: CASSLGTGPSERYF. The CDR3, as DNA: TGTGCCAGCAGCTTAGGCACAGGCCCAAGTGAACGGTACTTC.

V and J are TRBV5-1 and TRBJ1-5; 7 bases are a match to TRBD1. Germline lookup yields CDR1 SGHRS and CDR2 YFSETQ. The CDR3 is made up of 15 amino acids. J lost 0 bases, V lost 4 bases, and 4 bases had no gene match. CDR3 region: CASSPGQTSNQPQHF. The CDR3 nucleotides are TGCGCCAGCAGCCCGGGACAGACTAGCAATCAGCCCCAGCATTTT.

In DNA, the CDR3 is TGCAGCGTTCAAAGGCGGGGAGCGGGCGGCTACACCTTC. Encoded protein: CSVQRRGAGGYTF. The chain carries TRBV29-1 and TRBJ1-2, with D uncertain. V lost 5 bases to trimming and J lost 8 bases, with 18 bases between them. Germline V gene sequence: CDR1 SQVTM, CDR2 ANQGSEA. The CDR3 is 13 residues long.

V and J are TRBV5-5 and TRBJ1-6; possible D gene TRBD1, 6 bases. Trimming stripped 2 bases from V and 7 bases from J, with 13 bases between. This CDR3 region has 15 residues. Per germline, CDR1 SGHKS and CDR2 YYEKEE (reference sequence). DNA of the CDR3: TGTGCCAGCAGCTTCGGGACAACTAAAAATTCACCCCTCCACTTT. Protein sequence: CASSFGTTKNSPLHF.

The rearrangement joins TRBV7-2 to TRBJ2-7; 9 nucleotides match TRBD1. Germline CDR1 and CDR2: SGHTA and FQGNSA. The CDR3 is 15 amino acids. Trimming removed 1 base from V and 2 bases from J; junction bases left unmatched: 3. The CDR3 is CASSLGTGVTYEQYF. CDR3 nucleotide sequence: TGTGCCAGCAGCTTAGGGACAGGGGTTACCTACGAGCAGTACTTC.

This clone came up a few times. The chain uses TRBV6-5 and TRBJ1-6; no clear D gene. Per germline, CDR1 MNHEY and CDR2 SVGAGI. The CDR3 contains 15 residues. V lost 7 bases and J 7 bases, leaving 17 bases between the germline ends. The CDR3 DNA sequence: TGTGCCAGCACCGGGCGAAGCCGAGGGAATTCACCCCTCCACTTT. Amino acids: CASTGRSRGNSPLHF.

Only one count was recorded for this clone. As DNA, the CDR3 is TGTGCCAGCAGCCAGGGCAGGGGATCTAACTATGGCTACACCTTC. It encodes CASSQGRGSNYGYTF. V is TRBV4-2 and J is TRBJ1-2, with D possibly matching TRBD1 (6 bases). Germline CDR1 LGHNA, CDR2 YNFKEQ. This CDR3 contains 15 residues. Trimming stripped 3 bases from V and 0 bases from J, with 11 bases between.

This chain uses TRBV10-1 with TRBJ2-1, with 8 bases aligning to TRBD2. The CDR3 sequence is 14 residues long. Germline-derived CDR1 and CDR2 are WNHNN and SYGVQD (reference sequence). The junction had 2 bases not matched to a gene; V was cut back by 2 bases and J by 5 bases. The CDR3 sequence is CASSEGGGHNEQFF. For the CDR3, the DNA is TGCGCCAGCAGTGAGGGCGGGGGGCACAATGAGCAGTTCTTC.

V usage is TRBV7-2 and J usage is TRBJ2-2, with D unresolved. CDR1 and CDR2 from the germline V gene are SGHTA and FQGNSA. V was clipped by 5 bases and J by 6 bases, with 13 bases between them. The CDR3 sequence is 14 residues long. CDR3 nucleotides: TGTGCCAGCAGCCCCCGAAAAACGGCCGGGGAGCTGTTTTTT. Protein: CASSPRKTAGELFF.

The CDR3 here is CASMGRGWGTDTQYF. The CDR3 nucleotides are TGTGCCAGCATGGGCAGGGGGTGGGGGACAGATACGCAGTATTTT. This chain uses TRBV2 with TRBJ2-3; TRBD1 matches 7 bases. V dropped 7 bases and J dropped 3; count of bases not matched to a gene: 10. Germline V gene data show CDR1 as SNHLY and CDR2 as FYNNEI. The CDR3 sequence is 15 residues long.

In its sample, this clone ranks as medium-sized. The V call is TRBV6-4, the J call TRBJ2-1; TRBD2 aligns across 11 bases. The V segment lost 5 bases and the J segment 4 bases; nucleotides outside the gene matches: 4. The CDR3 totals 15 residues. Per germline, CDR1 MRHNA and CDR2 SNTAGT. CDR3 residues: CASSSTSGKYNEQFF. The CDR3 DNA sequence: TGTGCCAGCAGTTCGACTAGCGGGAAGTACAATGAGCAGTTCTTC.

This chain links TRBV4-2 with TRBJ2-5; D may be TRBD1 (6 bases). Trimming shortened V by 1 base and J by 2 bases, and 8 bases separated the two germline ends. CDR3 length: 14 residues. Germline CDR1 LGHNA, CDR2 YNFKEQ. CDR3 DNA: TGTGCCAGCAGCCAAGCAGGGGTACAAGAGACCCAGTACTTC. Translated, it gives CASSQAGVQETQYF.

The J gene is TRBJ1-1, the V gene TRBV18; D is ambiguous. V shed 2 bases and J shed 1 base, with 8 bases lying between them. The germline V gene has CDR1 KGHSH and CDR2 LQKENI. CDR3 size: 14 residues. The CDR3 region has the DNA TGTGCCAGCTCACCAATGGAGAGGAACACTGAAGCTTTCTTT. It codes for CASSPMERNTEAFF.

The V call is TRBV7-9, the J call TRBJ2-7, with 12 bases that match TRBD1. Trimming at V came to 4 bases and at J to 6 bases, leaving 4 bases not matched to a gene. The CDR3 is 14 residues long. Per germline, CDR1 SEHNR and CDR2 FQNEAQ (reference sequence). DNA of the CDR3: TGTGCCAGCAGCTCCCGGGACAGGGGGCGCGAGCAGTACTTC. Protein sequence: CASSSRDRGREQYF.

The rearrangement joins TRBV5-4 to TRBJ1-2; the match to TRBD1 covers 7 bases. After removal of 4 bases from V and 6 bases from J, the junction contained 6 bases not matched to a gene. The CDR3 loop spans 13 amino acids. CDR1 and CDR2 (germline): SGHNT, YYREEE (reference sequence). CDR3 loop: CASSRVGTDGYTF. CDR3 coding DNA: TGTGCCAGCAGCCGGGTCGGGACAGATGGCTACACCTTC.

V is TRBV7-2 and J is TRBJ2-1; TRBD2 matches 9 bases. There are 15 residues in the CDR3. J lost 4 bases, V lost 5 bases, and 6 bases had no gene match. The germline V gene has CDR1 SGHTA and CDR2 FQGNSA. As DNA, the CDR3 is TGTGCCAGCAGCCCCTCGACTAGCGGATACAATGAGCAGTTCTTC. Its translation is CASSPSTSGYNEQFF.

This clone showed up just a few times. The chain recombines TRBV10-3 with TRBJ1-2, with D uncertain. The V gene lost 0 bases and the J gene lost 9 bases, with 8 bases spanning the gap. Germline-derived CDR1 and CDR2 are ENHRY and SYGVKD. The CDR3 has 12 amino acids. In DNA form, the CDR3 reads TGTGCCATCAGTGAGTCGGGAGGAAGCTACACCTTC. Its protein product is CAISESGGSYTF.

The count of this clone is one. This chain links TRBV19 with TRBJ2-4; 7 bases align to TRBD2. Trimming removed 0 bases from V and 0 bases from J; junction bases left unmatched: 8. The CDR3 covers 18 residues. Germline V lookup: CDR1 LNHDA, CDR2 SQIVND (reference sequence). The CDR3 nucleotides read TGTGCCAGTAGTATAGACCACGGGACTACAAAAGCCAAAAACATTCAGTACTTC. This translates into CASSIDHGTTKAKNIQYF.

The table lists this clone with a count of one. J is TRBJ2-1 and V is TRBV10-3, with 9 positions matching TRBD2. CDR3 length: 14 amino acids. In germline, CDR1 is ENHRY, CDR2 SYGVKD. V gave up 6 bases and J gave up 8 bases; unmatched junction bases: 8. The CDR3 protein is CAIRSSGKGDEQFF. The CDR3 coding sequence is TGTGCCATCAGGTCTAGCGGGAAGGGCGATGAGCAGTTCTTC.

There are a few counts of this clone. The J gene is TRBJ2-7, the V gene TRBV19; D is perhaps TRBD1 (6 bases). Per the germline V gene, CDR1 is LNHDA and CDR2 is SQIVND (reference sequence). This CDR3 region has 14 residues. Trimming stripped 4 bases from V and 3 bases from J, with 13 bases between. For the CDR3, the DNA is TGTGCCAGTAGTAAAGGGGACAATCTCTACGAGCAGTACTTC. Protein sequence: CASSKGDNLYEQYF.

This chain connects TRBV18 to TRBJ1-5, with D possibly TRBD1 on 6 matching bases. Germline V CDR1 and CDR2: KGHSH, LQKENI. V was cut by 5 bases and J by 0 bases, with 8 bases left in between. The CDR3 totals 14 residues. The DNA of the CDR3 is TGTGCCAGCTCAACAGGGACTAGCAATCAGCCCCAGCATTTT. Translation: CASSTGTSNQPQHF.

The J gene is TRBJ2-7, the V gene TRBV10-3, with TRBD1 matching over 7 bases. Trimming at V came to 4 bases and at J to 5 bases, leaving 5 bases not matched to a gene. The CDR3 totals 13 residues. In germline, CDR1 is ENHRY, CDR2 SYGVKD. The CDR3 sequence: CAISVTGEHEQYF. In DNA, the CDR3 is TGTGCCATCAGTGTTACAGGGGAGCACGAGCAGTACTTC.

The chain has TRBV27 and TRBJ2-1; TRBD1 agrees at 9 bases. The CDR3 sequence is 15 residues long. Losses at the gene ends were 4 bases for V and 8 bases for J; bases not matched to a gene: 9. Germline lookup yields CDR1 MNHEY and CDR2 SMNVEV (reference sequence). CDR3 in amino acids: CASSSPGQGTHEQFF. The CDR3 nucleotides read TGTGCCAGCAGTTCCCCGGGACAGGGTACCCATGAGCAGTTCTTC.

The rearrangement joins TRBV6-5 to TRBJ1-2; D call uncertain. CDR3 length: 14 amino acids. With 6 bases removed from V and 2 bases from J, the gap between germline ends came to 13 bases. Germline V CDR1 and CDR2: MNHEY, SVGAGI. CDR3: CASRSPTGNYGYTF. For the CDR3, the DNA is TGTGCCAGCAGATCACCGACTGGAAACTATGGCTACACCTTC.

V gene TRBV5-1 combines with J gene TRBJ2-7; the match to TRBD1 covers 9 bases. Germline values: CDR1 SGHRS, CDR2 YFSETQ. The CDR3 length is 14 residues. Losses at the gene ends were 4 bases for V and 5 bases for J; bases not matched to a gene: 7. The CDR3 DNA follows: TGCGCCAGCAGCGACCGGGACAGGGAGGACGAGCAGTACTTC. It encodes CASSDRDREDEQYF.

The rearrangement joins TRBV5-5 to TRBJ2-7, with D tentatively TRBD2 (6 bases). Germline V gene lookup returns CDR1 SGHKS and CDR2 YYEKEE (reference sequence). V gave up 0 bases and J gave up 2 bases, with 12 bases separating them. The CDR3 sequence is 15 residues long. The CDR3 loop reads CASSLGLVSTYEQYF. The DNA of the CDR3 is TGTGCCAGCAGCTTGGGACTAGTCTCCACCTACGAGCAGTACTTC.

The CDR3 here is CASSLTSGRRDNEQFF. The CDR3 DNA is TGTGCCAGCAGCTTGACTAGCGGGAGACGGGACAATGAGCAGTTCTTC. This sequence joins TRBV11-3 and TRBJ2-1; 12 bases match TRBD2. Germline values: CDR1 SGHNT, CDR2 YENEEA. The junction had 5 bases not matched to a gene; V was cut back by 3 bases and J by 5 bases. This CDR3 spans 16 amino acids.

This clone was recorded a few times. This chain joins TRBV4-1 and TRBJ1-6; D possibly corresponds to TRBD1 (6 bases). CDR1 and CDR2 (germline): MGHRA, YSYEKL. The CDR3 is made up of 17 amino acids. The V and J ends lost 4 bases and 7 bases respectively, with 20 bases between them. The CDR3 coding sequence is TGCGCCAGCAGCCGCTCCGATGGATACAGGGCGAATTCACCCCTCCACTTT. Its protein is CASSRSDGYRANSPLHF.

V usage is TRBV28 and J usage is TRBJ2-2; 12 bases are a match to TRBD1. The length of the CDR3 is 15 residues. Germline V gene lookup returns CDR1 MDHEN and CDR2 SYDVKM. J lost 5 bases, V lost 7 bases, and 5 bases had no gene match. The CDR3 loop reads CASKGTGGKTGELFF. The CDR3 coding sequence is TGTGCCAGCAAGGGGACAGGGGGCAAGACCGGGGAGCTGTTTTTT. The complete variable domain, with remaining parts taken from reference TRBV28 and TRBJ2-2, reads DVKVTQSSRYLVKRTGEKVFLECVQDMDHENMFWYRQDPGLGLRLIYFSYDVKMKEKGDIPEGYSVSREKKERFSLILESASTNQTSMYLCASKGTGGKTGELFFGEGSRLTVL.